What follows describes a single TCR beta chain. This clone came up many times. Its binding antigen is unknown. One base away there is no much larger clone; base qualities are not given. The sample contains more than one DNA sequence encoding this CDR3. This entry belongs to a study of T cells after posttransplantation cyclophosphamide listed by TCRdb under 2016. Describing the broader study: Using TRB sequencing, the study followed how the T cell repertoire rebuilt after myeloablative bone marrow transplantation with posttransplantation cyclophosphamide given as GVHD prophylaxis. Blood from all 34 PTCy patients who had 1-year posttransplant specimens underwent TRB sequencing. Samples from around 40 PTCy-treated patients and approximately 15 related bone marrow donors of those patients were subjected to antigen receptor sequencing. TRB sequencing was also done on up to about 3 additional blood samples from 2 to 5.2 years after transplant in 3 patients, and on pretransplant blood from a handful of patients. Because TRA and TRB clonality were tightly correlated in 9 samples, subsequent TCR analyses were focused on TRB only. Public TRB sequences were searched against a database of over 3,500 sequences associated with responses to pathogens, tumor antigens, self-antigens and alloantigens.

Genomic DNA was the input for TRB sequencing, which was run either with the immunoSEQ assay at survey resolution or with the hsTCRB kit. For the original study's pipeline: The immunoSEQ software handled the initial read processing, while the LymphoSeq R package was used for the repertoire analyses. Clonality was computed as 1 minus normalized Shannon entropy, and a Gini coefficient was also calculated for each TRB dataset. To infer phenotypes in unsorted samples, TRB sequences from sorted subsets of the recipient or donor were mapped onto unsorted samples from the same recipient. TCRdb re-hosts the immuneACCESS table, in-frame sequences only. Its copies lack some clones; in the studies checked, an unresolved V gene accounts for under half of them, and the cause for the rest is not known. D and trimming were read from the DNA, whereas the V and J calls and clone size are those reported in that table. The sample records tens of thousands of clones, none occurring a single time. The ten top clones hold 2.2% of the sample.

Peripheral blood samples were provided by related bone marrow donors on the day of marrow donation. Peripheral blood and bone marrow mononuclear cells were isolated by Ficoll-Hypaque density centrifugation and cryopreserved. Here is what the overall study found, with its caveats: The TRB repertoires of T cells infiltrating skin or GI tract showed only limited overlap with the TRB repertoires of T cells in blood. Donor-recipient similarity was low at 1-2 months but increased during the first year, and donor CD8+ memory clones often dominated later blood repertoires. Across the approximately 48 patients, TRB clonality was highly associated with recipient CMV seropositivity and CMV reactivation, and diversity with PTCy was similar to that in the CNI/methotrexate controls.

After removal of 4 bases from V and 1 base from J, the junction retains 10 bases not matched to a gene. Measured from the cysteine to the phenylalanine, the CDR3 is 17 residues long. This entry keeps only the CDR3 DNA: 51 bases, framed from base 1. CDR1 and CDR2, per the germline V gene, are MNHNS and SASEGT. The clonotype comes from a man aged 35 to 55 in good health, CMV-negative, and a related stem cell transplant donor. The sample was PBMCs. Recombination linked TRBV6-1 to TRBJ1-1; the central 9 bases match TRBD1. The nucleotides are TGTGCCAGCAGTGGACTGTGGACAGGGGCCGAGAACACTGAAGCTTTCTTT. Its protein product is CASSGLWTGAENTEAFF.